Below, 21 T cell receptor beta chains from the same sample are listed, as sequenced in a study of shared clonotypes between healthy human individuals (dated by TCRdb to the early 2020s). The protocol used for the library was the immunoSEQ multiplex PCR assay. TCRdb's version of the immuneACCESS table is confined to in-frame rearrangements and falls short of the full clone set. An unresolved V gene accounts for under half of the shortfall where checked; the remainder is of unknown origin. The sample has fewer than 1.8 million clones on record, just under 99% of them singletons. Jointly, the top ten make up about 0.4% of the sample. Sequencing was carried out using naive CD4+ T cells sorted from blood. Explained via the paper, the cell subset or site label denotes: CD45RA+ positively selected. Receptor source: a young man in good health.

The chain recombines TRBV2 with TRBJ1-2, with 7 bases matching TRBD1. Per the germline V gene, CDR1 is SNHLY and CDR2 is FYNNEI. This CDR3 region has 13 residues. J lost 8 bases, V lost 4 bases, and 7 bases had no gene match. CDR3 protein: CASSGRQGLGYTF. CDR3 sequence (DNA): TGTGCCAGCAGTGGACGACAGGGCCTCGGCTACACCTTC.

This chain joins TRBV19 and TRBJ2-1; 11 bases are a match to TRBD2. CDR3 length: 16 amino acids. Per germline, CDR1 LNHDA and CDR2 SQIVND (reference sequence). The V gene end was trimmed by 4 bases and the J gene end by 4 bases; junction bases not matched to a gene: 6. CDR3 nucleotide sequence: TGTGCCAGTAGTAGGGGGCTAGCGGGAGGTTACAATGAGCAGTTCTTC. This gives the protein CASSRGLAGGYNEQFF.

CDR3 DNA: TGTGCCAGCTCCCCCGGGGGGAGGCCCCACGAGCAGTACTTC. Amino acids: CASSPGGRPHEQYF. The chain combines TRBV18 with TRBJ2-7; TRBD2 matches at 7 bases. Germline V gene data show CDR1 as KGHSH and CDR2 as LQKENI. V lost 6 bases and J lost 5; bases outside the gene matches: 10. The CDR3 spans 14 residues.

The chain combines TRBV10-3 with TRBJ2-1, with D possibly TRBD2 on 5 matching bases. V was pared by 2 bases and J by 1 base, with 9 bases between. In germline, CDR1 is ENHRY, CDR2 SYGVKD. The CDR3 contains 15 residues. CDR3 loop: CAISELERSYNEQFF. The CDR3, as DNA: TGTGCCATCAGTGAGCTCGAGCGGTCCTACAATGAGCAGTTCTTC.

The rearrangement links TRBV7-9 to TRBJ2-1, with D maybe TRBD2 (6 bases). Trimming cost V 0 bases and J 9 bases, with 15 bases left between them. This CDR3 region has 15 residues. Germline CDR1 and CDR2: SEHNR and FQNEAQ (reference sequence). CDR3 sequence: CASSLAGLPTTEQFF. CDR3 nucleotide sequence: TGTGCCAGCAGCTTAGCGGGACTGCCAACCACTGAGCAGTTCTTC.

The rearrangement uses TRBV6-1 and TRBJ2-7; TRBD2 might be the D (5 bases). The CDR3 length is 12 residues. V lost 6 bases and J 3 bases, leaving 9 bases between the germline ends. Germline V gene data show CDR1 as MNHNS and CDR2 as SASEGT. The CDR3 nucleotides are TGTGCCAGCAGCGAGCGGATCTACGAGCAGTACTTC. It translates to CASSERIYEQYF.

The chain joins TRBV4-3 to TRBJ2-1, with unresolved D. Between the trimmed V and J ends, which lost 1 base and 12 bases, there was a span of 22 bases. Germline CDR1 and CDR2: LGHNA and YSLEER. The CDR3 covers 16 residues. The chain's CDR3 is CASSQGKDLARPAQFF. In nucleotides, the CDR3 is TGCGCCAGCAGCCAAGGGAAGGATTTAGCCCGACCGGCGCAGTTCTTC.

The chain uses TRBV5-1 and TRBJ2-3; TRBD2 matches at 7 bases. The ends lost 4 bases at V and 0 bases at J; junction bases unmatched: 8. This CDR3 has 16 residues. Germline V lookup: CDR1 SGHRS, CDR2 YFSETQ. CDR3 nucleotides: TGCGCCAGCAGCGGTAAACTAGCGACTAGCACAGATACGCAGTATTTT. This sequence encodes CASSGKLATSTDTQYF.

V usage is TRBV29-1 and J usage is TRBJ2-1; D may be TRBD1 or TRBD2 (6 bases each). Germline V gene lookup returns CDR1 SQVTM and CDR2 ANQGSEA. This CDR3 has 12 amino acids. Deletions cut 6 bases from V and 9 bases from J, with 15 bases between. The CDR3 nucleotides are TGCAGCGTGGGGGGCTGGGGCGCTGAGCAGTTCTTC. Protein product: CSVGGWGAEQFF.

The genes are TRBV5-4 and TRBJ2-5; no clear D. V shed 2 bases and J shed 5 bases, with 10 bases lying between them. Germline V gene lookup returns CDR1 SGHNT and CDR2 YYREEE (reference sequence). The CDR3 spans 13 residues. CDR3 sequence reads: CASSFTGGETQYF. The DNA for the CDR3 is TGTGCCAGCAGCTTTACCGGTGGCGAGACCCAGTACTTC.

The CDR3 DNA reads as TGTGCCAGCAGCCCGGGACAGGGGGCGCGGGAGCAGTACTTC. Residues: CASSPGQGAREQYF. The chain uses TRBV5-6 and TRBJ2-7; 12 bases map to TRBD1. This CDR3 is 14 amino acids long. V gave up 4 bases and J gave up 7 bases; unmatched junction bases: 6. Germline V gene data show CDR1 as SGHDT and CDR2 as YYEEEE.

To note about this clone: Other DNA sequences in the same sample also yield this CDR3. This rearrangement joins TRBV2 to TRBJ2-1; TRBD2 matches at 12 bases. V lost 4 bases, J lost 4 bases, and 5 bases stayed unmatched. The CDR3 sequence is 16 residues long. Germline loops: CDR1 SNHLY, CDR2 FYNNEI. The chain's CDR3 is CASSVLAGGRYNEQFF. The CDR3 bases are TGTGCCAGCAGTGTCCTAGCGGGAGGGAGGTACAATGAGCAGTTCTTC.

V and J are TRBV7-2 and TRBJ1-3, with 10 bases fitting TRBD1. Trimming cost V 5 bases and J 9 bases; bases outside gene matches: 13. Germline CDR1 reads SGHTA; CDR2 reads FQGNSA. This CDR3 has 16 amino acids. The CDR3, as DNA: TGTGCCAGCAGCACCTACTTGACAGGGGGCCGGTTCACCATATATTTT. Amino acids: CASSTYLTGGRFTIYF.

The CDR3 region is CATAPGQGYEQYF. DNA of the CDR3: TGTGCCACCGCACCGGGACAAGGCTACGAGCAGTACTTC. This chain connects TRBV28 to TRBJ2-7, with D possibly TRBD1 on 6 matching bases. Germline V lookup: CDR1 MDHEN, CDR2 SYDVKM. Deletions cut 10 bases from V and 3 bases from J, with 16 bases between. The CDR3 extends over 13 amino acids.

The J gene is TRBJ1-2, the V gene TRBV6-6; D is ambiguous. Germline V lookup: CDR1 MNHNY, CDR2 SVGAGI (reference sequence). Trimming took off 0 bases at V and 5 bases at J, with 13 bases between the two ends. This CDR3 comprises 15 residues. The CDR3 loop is CASSYSGSFRYGYTF. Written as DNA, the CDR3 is TGTGCCAGCAGTTACTCTGGCAGCTTCAGGTATGGCTACACCTTC.

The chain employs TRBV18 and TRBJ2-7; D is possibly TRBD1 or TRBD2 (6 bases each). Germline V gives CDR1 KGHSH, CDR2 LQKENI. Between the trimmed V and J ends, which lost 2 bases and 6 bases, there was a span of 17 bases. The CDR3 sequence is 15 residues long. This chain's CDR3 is CASSPDPGARTEQYF. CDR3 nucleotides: TGTGCCAGCTCACCAGATCCGGGGGCAAGAACCGAGCAGTACTTC.

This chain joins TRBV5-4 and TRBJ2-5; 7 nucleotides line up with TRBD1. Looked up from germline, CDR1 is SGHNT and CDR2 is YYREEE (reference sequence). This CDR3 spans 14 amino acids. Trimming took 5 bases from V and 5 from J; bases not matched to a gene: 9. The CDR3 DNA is TGTGCCAGCAGTTGGGACAGTCCAAGGGAGACCCAGTACTTC. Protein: CASSWDSPRETQYF.

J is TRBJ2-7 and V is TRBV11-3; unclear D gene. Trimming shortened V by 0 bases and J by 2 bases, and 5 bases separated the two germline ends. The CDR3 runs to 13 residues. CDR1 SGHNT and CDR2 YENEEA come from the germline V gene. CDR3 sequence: CASSLDQTYEQYF. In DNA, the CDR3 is TGTGCCAGCAGCTTAGATCAGACCTACGAGCAGTACTTC.

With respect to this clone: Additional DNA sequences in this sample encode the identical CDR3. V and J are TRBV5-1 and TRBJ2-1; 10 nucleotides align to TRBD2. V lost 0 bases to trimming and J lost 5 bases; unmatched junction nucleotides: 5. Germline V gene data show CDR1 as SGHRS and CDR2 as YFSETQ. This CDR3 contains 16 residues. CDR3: CASSLGGTSAHNEQFF. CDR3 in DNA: TGCGCCAGCAGCTTGGGAGGGACTAGCGCCCACAATGAGCAGTTCTTC.

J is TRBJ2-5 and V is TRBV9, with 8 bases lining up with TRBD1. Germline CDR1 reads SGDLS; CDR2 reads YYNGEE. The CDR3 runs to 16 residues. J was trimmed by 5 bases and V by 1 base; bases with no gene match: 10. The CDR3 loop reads CASSVTSQGAGETQYF. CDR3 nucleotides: TGTGCCAGCAGCGTAACTTCGCAGGGGGCGGGGGAGACCCAGTACTTC. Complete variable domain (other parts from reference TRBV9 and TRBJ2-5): DSGVTQTPKHLITATGQRVTLRCSPRSGDLSVYWYQQSLDQGLQFLIQYYNGEERAKGNILERFSAQQFPDLHSELNLSSLELGDSALYFCASSVTSQGAGETQYFGPGTRLLVL.

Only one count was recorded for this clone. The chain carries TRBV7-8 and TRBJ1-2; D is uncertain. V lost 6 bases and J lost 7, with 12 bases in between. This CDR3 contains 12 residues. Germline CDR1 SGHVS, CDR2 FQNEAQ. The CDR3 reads CASSIENVGYTF. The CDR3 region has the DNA TGTGCCAGCAGTATTGAGAACGTTGGCTACACCTTC.